A single sample is the source of the 17 T cell receptor beta chains below, sequenced in a study of spatial heterogeneity in lung cancer (dated by TCRdb to about 2019). The sample's time point label, decoded: sample taken at primary tumor resection. Study-level results and caveats: The tumor nonsynonymous mutation count correlated with the number of expanded intratumoral alpha and beta TCRs.

Preparation of the library involved 5' RACE. Instrument on record: NextSeq 500. The public reads were reprocessed in TCRdb via fastp at Q25 and MiXCR, keeping in-frame beta chains. All rows with the same CDR3 protein become a single entry with the most common DNA and genes. For this sample the table gives over 9,000 distinct CDR3 sequences, of which over 9.5% were detected only once. The biggest ten clones account for about 39% of the sample. These receptors are not linked to any known antigen. Sequencing used lung tumor tissue, obtained at surgery. These receptors were obtained from a male donor with early-stage non-small cell lung cancer.

The chain couples TRBV28 to TRBJ2-1; D possibly corresponds to TRBD2 (6 bases). CDR3 size: 16 residues. From germline, CDR1 is MDHEN and CDR2 SYDVKM. V gave up 3 bases and J gave up 3 bases, with 15 bases separating them. CDR3 region: CASSFLGSGDYNEQFF. The DNA for the CDR3 is TGTGCCAGCAGTTTTCTGGGTAGCGGAGACTACAATGAGCAGTTCTTC.

This clonotype was detected many times. The rearrangement links TRBV7-6 to TRBJ2-2, with D uncertain. The CDR3 is 14 residues long. Between the trimmed V and J ends, which lost 3 bases and 1 base, there was a span of 6 bases. CDR1 and CDR2 (germline): SGHVS, FNYEAQ. As DNA, the CDR3 is TGTGCCAGCAGCTTTAATCTGAACACCGGGGAGCTGTTTTTT. Its translation is CASSFNLNTGELFF.

The CDR3 nucleotides are TGTGCCACCAGCAGAGACCGGGACAGGGTTTTCTTC. Translation: CATSRDRDRVFF. This chain joins TRBV15 and TRBJ2-1; the match to TRBD1 covers 9 bases. V lost 0 bases and J lost 16; bases outside the gene matches: 4. CDR1 is LNHNV, CDR2 YYDKDF, per germline (reference sequence). This CDR3 has 12 residues. Drawing the rest from reference TRBV15 and TRBJ2-1, the complete variable domain is DAMVIQNPRYQVTQFGKPVTLSCSQTLNHNVMYWYQQKSSQAPKLLFHYYDKDFNNEADTPDNFQSRRPNTSFCFLDIRSPGLGDTAMYLCATSRDRDRVFFGPGTRLTVL.

At least ten counts were recorded for this clonotype. The CDR3 here is CASSQGGEQYF. DNA for the CDR3: TGTGCCAGCAGCCAAGGAGGGGAGCAGTACTTC. The chain uses TRBV14 and TRBJ2-7; D might be TRBD2 (5 bases). The CDR3 is made up of 11 amino acids. Deletions cut 1 base from V and 7 bases from J, with 5 bases between. CDR1 is SGHDN and CDR2 is FVKESK in the germline V gene.

The rearrangement links TRBV5-5 to TRBJ1-5; D possibly corresponds to TRBD1 (5 bases). V shed 5 bases and J shed 4 bases, with 13 bases lying between them. Germline assignment: CDR1 SGHKS and CDR2 YYEKEE (reference sequence). The CDR3 has 14 residues. The CDR3 DNA sequence: TGTGCCAGCAGGGCGGGCAGGGTGAATCAGCCCCAGCATTTT. Translated: CASRAGRVNQPQHF. Complete variable domain (other parts from reference TRBV5-5 and TRBJ1-5): DAGVTQSPTHLIKTRGQQVTLRCSPISGHKSVSWYQQVLGQGPQFIFQYYEKEERGRGNFPDRFSARQFPNYSSELNVNALLLGDSALYLCASRAGRVNQPQHFGDGTRLSIL.

In this sample, this clonotype turned up a few times. The J gene is TRBJ2-3, the V gene TRBV20-1, with D maybe TRBD2 (5 bases). Germline-derived CDR1 and CDR2 are DFQATT and SNEGSKA (reference sequence). The CDR3 extends over 14 amino acids. Deletions cut 6 bases from V and 1 base from J, with 14 bases between. The CDR3 DNA is TGCAGTGCCCTCTCGAGGGCAGGCACAGATACGCAGTATTTT. Its translation is CSALSRAGTDTQYF.

Only a few counts were recorded for this clonotype. V and J are TRBV13 and TRBJ2-3; D not certain. CDR3 length: 12 residues. V was shortened by 0 bases and J by 6 bases, with 4 bases between the two germline ends. Germline CDR1 and CDR2: PRHDT and FYEKMQ (reference sequence). CDR3 sequence reads: CASSLGLDTQYF. CDR3 DNA sequence: TGTGCCAGCAGCTTAGGCCTTGATACGCAGTATTTT.

This sequence joins TRBV13 and TRBJ2-3, with a possible D match to TRBD2 (7 bases). Between the trimmed V and J ends, which lost 5 bases and 5 bases, there was a span of 17 bases. The CDR3 has 15 residues. Germline V lookup: CDR1 PRHDT, CDR2 FYEKMQ (reference sequence). The CDR3 region is CASSTPGGLGDTQYF. DNA of the CDR3: TGTGCCAGCAGCACACCCGGGGGGCTGGGAGATACGCAGTATTTT.

This clonotype was seen only a few times. The chain employs TRBV28 and TRBJ2-5; TRBD1 aligns across 7 bases. Germline CDR1 MDHEN, CDR2 SYDVKM. CDR3 length equals 15 residues. The trim removed 6 bases at V and 4 bases at J, leaving 11 bases unmatched. The CDR3 DNA sequence: TGTGCCAGCAGATTGACAGGGCAAGAGGGAGAGACCCAGTACTTC. Translating it yields CASRLTGQEGETQYF.

This clonotype was found many times. The chain is built from TRBV27 and TRBJ1-2, with TRBD1 matching 11 bases. The V segment lost 6 bases and the J segment 6 bases; nucleotides outside the gene matches: 9. This CDR3 is built from 15 residues. Germline values: CDR1 MNHEY, CDR2 SMNVEV (reference sequence). DNA for the CDR3: TGTGCCAGCAGCAGGACAGGGGGCAGAGGAGATGGCTACACCTTC. As protein: CASSRTGGRGDGYTF.

V usage is TRBV5-1 and J usage is TRBJ1-2; D call uncertain. Germline loops: CDR1 SGHRS, CDR2 YFSETQ. This CDR3 has 14 amino acids. Trimming took off 5 bases at V and 8 bases at J, with 19 bases between the two ends. The CDR3 here is CASSSDGLLGGYTF. In DNA form, the CDR3 reads TGCGCCAGCAGTTCAGACGGCCTTCTTGGCGGCTACACCTTC.

There are many counts of this clonotype. The rearrangement joins TRBV7-2 to TRBJ1-2; maybe TRBD1 (5 bases). The CDR3 is made up of 17 amino acids. V lost 1 base to trimming and J lost 0 bases, with 15 bases between them. Germline CDR1 is SGHTA and CDR2 is FQGNSA. The CDR3: CASSLGSWTPTNYGYTF. The CDR3 DNA reads as TGTGCCAGCAGCTTAGGCAGTTGGACACCCACTAACTATGGCTACACCTTC.

The chain combines TRBV10-3 with TRBJ1-1; TRBD1 is a possible D gene (5 bases). V lost 8 bases, J lost 4 bases, and 8 bases lay in between. The CDR3 runs 11 residues. Germline V gene data show CDR1 as ENHRY and CDR2 as SYGVKD. As DNA, the CDR3 is TGTGCCATCGGGAGGGGCACTGAAGCTTTCTTT. Amino acid sequence: CAIGRGTEAFF.

The chain uses TRBV7-2 and TRBJ1-1; D may be TRBD1 (6 bases). V was trimmed by 3 bases and J by 4 bases, leaving 12 bases between them. CDR1 is SGHTA, CDR2 FQGNSA, per germline. The CDR3 is 14 amino acids. The CDR3 reads CASSFRGSGTEAFF. In DNA, the CDR3 is TGTGCCAGCAGCTTCAGGGGATCGGGCACTGAAGCTTTCTTT.

This clonotype was detected ten times or more. This chain connects TRBV5-6 to TRBJ2-7; D is possibly TRBD2 (5 bases). V was shortened by 2 bases and J by 0 bases, with 6 bases between the two germline ends. Germline V gene data show CDR1 as SGHDT and CDR2 as YYEEEE. The CDR3 runs to 13 residues. This CDR3 is CASSLGSSYEQYF. The CDR3, as DNA: TGTGCCAGCAGCTTAGGGAGCTCCTACGAGCAGTACTTC.

The chain joins TRBV7-9 to TRBJ2-1, with D tentatively TRBD2 (5 bases). The V end lost 1 base, the J end lost 5 bases, and 12 bases lay between the germline ends. Germline V gene data show CDR1 as SEHNR and CDR2 as FQNEAQ (reference sequence). The CDR3 consists of 15 residues. CDR3: CASSLGPDYHNEQFF. CDR3 nucleotides: TGTGCCAGCAGCTTAGGCCCTGACTACCACAATGAGCAGTTCTTC. Drawing the rest from reference TRBV7-9 and TRBJ2-1, the complete variable domain is DTGVSQNPRHKITKRGQNVTFRCDPISEHNRLYWYRQTLGQGPEFLTYFQNEAQLEKSRLLSDRFSAERPKGSFSTLEIQRTEQGDSAMYLCASSLGPDYHNEQFFGPGTRLTVL.

This clonotype showed up just a few times. The chain combines TRBV11-2 with TRBJ2-2; D unclear. V dropped 5 bases and J dropped 1 base, with 14 bases sitting between them. Germline assignment: CDR1 SGHAT and CDR2 FQNNGV. This CDR3 comprises 16 residues. This CDR3 is CASSPALTGNTGELFF. As DNA, the CDR3 is TGTGCCAGCAGCCCCGCCCTGACGGGGAACACCGGGGAGCTGTTTTTT.